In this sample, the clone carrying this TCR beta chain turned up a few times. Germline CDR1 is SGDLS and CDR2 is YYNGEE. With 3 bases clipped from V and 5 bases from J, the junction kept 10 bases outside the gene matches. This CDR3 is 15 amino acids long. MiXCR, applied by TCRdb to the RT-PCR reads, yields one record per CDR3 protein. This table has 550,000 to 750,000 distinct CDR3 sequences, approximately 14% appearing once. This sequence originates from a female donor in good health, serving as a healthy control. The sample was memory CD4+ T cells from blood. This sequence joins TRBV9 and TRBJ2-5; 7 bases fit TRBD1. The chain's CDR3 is CASSAVTGMWETQYF. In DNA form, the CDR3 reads TGTGCCAGCAGCGCCGTGACAGGGATGTGGGAGACCCAGTACTTC.